This is a list of T cell receptor beta chains from one sample in a study of T-cell reconstitution after alpha-beta-depleted transplantation in children. TCRdb fed the PCR reads into MiXCR, producing one record per CDR3 protein. The table lists about 190,000 distinct CDR3 sequences, around 10% of them singletons, with about 13% in the top ten. Sequenced material: PBMCs, taken before TCRalphabeta/CD19-depleted stem cell transplant. All receptors come from a boy younger than 10 with acute myeloid leukemia, due to receive a stem cell transplant. Each CDR3 is given with its conserved first and last residue. A D gene is named only where the DNA matches it firmly. The size of a clone is reported for some rows only, either as once, few or many, or as a class for expanded clones.

V	size	D	J	CDR3	DNA
TRBV5-1	few	NA	TRBJ1-1	CASSPWTDAIEAFF	TGCGCCAGCAGCCCATGGACCGATGCAATTGAAGCTTTCTTT
TRBV4-1	many	NA	TRBJ2-1	CASSQDSQYNEQFF	TGCGCCAGCAGCCAAGACAGCCAGTACAATGAGCAGTTCTTC
TRBV11-2	NA	NA	TRBJ1-3	CASSLFGGRPGNTIYF	TGTGCCAGCAGCTTATTCGGAGGCAGACCTGGAAACACCATATATTTT
TRBV7-6	many	NA	TRBJ1-5	CASSSANDQPQHF	TGTGCCAGCAGCTCGGCTAACGATCAGCCCCAGCATTTT
TRBV29-1	many	NA	TRBJ1-2	CSVEDTGSGYGYTF	TGCAGCGTTGAAGATACAGGTAGCGGCTATGGCTACACCTTC
TRBV15	many	TRBD2	TRBJ2-5	CATSRDRREKETQYF	TGTGCCACCAGCAGAGATAGGCGGGAGAAAGAGACCCAGTACTTC
TRBV11-2	many	NA	TRBJ2-6	CASDLAGANVLTF	TGTGCCAGCGATCTGGCTGGGGCCAACGTCCTGACTTTC
TRBV12-3/TRBV12-4	few	NA	TRBJ1-3	CASRRDTDSGNTIYF	TGTGCCAGCAGGCGGGACACTGACTCTGGAAACACCATATATTTT
TRBV5-1	many	NA	TRBJ2-5	CASSLVPGPEETQYF	TGCGCCAGCAGCTTGGTACCAGGGCCAGAAGAGACCCAGTACTTC
TRBV10-3	many	NA	TRBJ1-2	CAISESDSYDGYTF	TGTGCCATCAGTGAGTCGGACAGTTACGATGGCTACACCTTC
TRBV5-6	many	NA	TRBJ1-2	CASSPFSFGENYGYTF	TGTGCCAGCAGCCCGTTTTCTTTCGGAGAGAACTATGGCTACACCTTC
TRBV20-1	many	NA	TRBJ1-2	CSAKDGPYGYTF	TGCAGTGCTAAAGACGGACCCTATGGCTACACCTTC
TRBV18	many	NA	TRBJ2-3	CASSPRGDTQYF	TGTGCCAGCTCACCGCGGGGAGATACGCAGTATTTT
TRBV5-1	many	NA	TRBJ2-5	CASTPGPQETQYF	TGCGCCAGCACCCCCGGGCCCCAGGAGACCCAGTACTTC
TRBV27	many	NA	TRBJ2-7	CASSLSGCAEYF	TGTGCCAGCAGTTTATCGGGCTGCGCGGAGTACTTC
TRBV27	many	NA	TRBJ2-4	CASIFGASAKNIQYF	TGTGCCAGCATTTTCGGGGCCTCAGCCAAAAACATTCAGTACTTC
TRBV19	NA	TRBD2	TRBJ2-1	CASSSPIAGSSYNEQFF	TGTGCCAGTAGTTCCCCAATAGCGGGATCCTCCTACAATGAGCAGTTCTTC
TRBV2	many	NA	TRBJ1-2	CASTRRNYGYTF	TGTGCCAGCACCAGGAGGAACTATGGCTACACCTTC
TRBV20-1	many	TRBD1	TRBJ1-2	CSARVGTGYGYTF	TGCAGTGCTAGAGTCGGGACAGGCTATGGCTACACCTTC
TRBV20-1	many	NA	TRBJ1-2	CSARGGFGYTF	TGCAGTGCTAGAGGGGGGTTTGGCTACACCTTC
TRBV3-1	many	NA	TRBJ2-3	CASSQGTNTQYF	TGTGCCAGCAGCCAGGGGACAAATACGCAGTATTTT
TRBV27	once	NA	TRBJ2-1	CASSLPGGGNVHFF	TGTGCCAGCAGTTTACCCGGGGGAGGTAATGTGCATTTCTTC
TRBV5-1	many	TRBD2	TRBJ2-1	CASSSPESSGGYRSSYNEQFF	TGCGCCAGCAGCTCCCCCGAAAGTAGCGGGGGCTATCGTAGCTCCTACAATGAGCAGTTCTTC
TRBV2	many	NA	TRBJ1-1	CASIPHTEAFF	TGTGCCAGCATCCCGCACACTGAAGCTTTCTTT
TRBV18	many	NA	TRBJ1-2	CASSPGAGRDGYTF	TGTGCCAGCTCACCGGGGGCAGGGAGGGACGGCTACACCTTC
TRBV28	many	TRBD2	TRBJ2-2	CASSLWLAGNTGELFF	TGTGCCAGCAGTTTATGGCTAGCGGGAAACACCGGGGAGCTGTTTTTT
TRBV12-3/TRBV12-4	many	NA	TRBJ1-4	CASSLDHNPEKLFF	TGTGCCAGCAGTTTAGACCACAACCCGGAAAAACTGTTTTTT
TRBV27	many	TRBD1	TRBJ1-4	CASSSDRVGEKLFF	TGTGCCAGCAGTTCGGACAGGGTTGGCGAAAAACTGTTTTTT
TRBV20-1	many	NA	TRBJ2-3	CSASDTDTQYF	TGCAGTGCTAGCGACACAGATACGCAGTATTTT
TRBV6-5	many	NA	TRBJ1-3	CASSYAKGVNTIYF	TGTGCCAGCAGTTACGCAAAAGGGGTGAACACCATATATTTT
TRBV14	many	TRBD2	TRBJ2-1	CASSPIITSGGYNEQFF	TGTGCCAGCAGCCCGATAATTACTAGCGGAGGCTACAATGAGCAGTTCTTC
TRBV20-1	many	NA	TRBJ1-5	CSAEGLKRGNQPQHF	TGCAGTGCCGAAGGTTTGAAAAGGGGCAATCAGCCCCAGCATTTT
TRBV29-1	many	TRBD2	TRBJ2-7	CSVGGIAGDPREQYF	TGCAGCGTTGGCGGGATAGCGGGAGACCCGCGGGAGCAGTACTTC
TRBV7-2	NA	NA	TRBJ2-3	CASSFLDANTDTQYF	TGTGCCAGCAGCTTCCTCGACGCCAACACAGATACGCAGTATTTT
TRBV12-3/TRBV12-4	few	TRBD2	TRBJ2-1	CASSLLSTSGGYYNEQFF	TGTGCCAGCAGTCTACTATCTACTAGCGGGGGTTACTACAATGAGCAGTTCTTC
TRBV4-1	many	TRBD1	TRBJ2-1	CASSQDFQGAGYNEQFF	TGCGCCAGCAGCCAAGATTTCCAGGGGGCGGGTTACAATGAGCAGTTCTTC
TRBV6-1	NA	TRBD1	TRBJ2-7	CASTEPQGAYEQYF	TGTGCCAGCACCGAACCCCAGGGGGCGTACGAGCAGTACTTC
TRBV20-1	many	TRBD2	TRBJ2-1	CSPGLDIYEQFF	TGCAGTCCGGGACTAGATATATATGAGCAGTTCTTC
TRBV9	many	NA	TRBJ1-2	CASSPGGKRNHGYTF	TGTGCCAGCAGCCCTGGGGGGAAAAGGAACCATGGCTACACCTTC
TRBV5-1	many	TRBD1	TRBJ2-7	CASSLWTGYYEQYF	TGCGCCAGCAGCTTGTGGACAGGCTACTACGAGCAGTACTTC
TRBV20-1	many	NA	TRBJ1-1	CSARPPEAFF	TGCAGTGCTAGGCCCCCTGAAGCTTTCTTT
TRBV7-3	many	NA	TRBJ2-1	CASSLGPSYNEQFF	TGTGCCAGCAGCTTAGGACCCTCCTACAATGAGCAGTTCTTC
TRBV5-6	many	NA	TRBJ2-1	CASSREYNEQFF	TGTGCCAGCAGCCGGGAGTACAATGAGCAGTTCTTC
TRBV20-1	many	NA	TRBJ2-3	CSARGDRNTDTQYF	TGCAGTGCACGAGGAGACAGGAACACAGATACGCAGTATTTT
TRBV29-1	many	TRBD1	TRBJ1-1	CSARQGETEAFF	TGCAGCGCACGACAGGGGGAAACTGAAGCTTTCTTT
TRBV25-1	many	NA	TRBJ1-1	CASSERGFEAFF	TGTGCCAGCAGTGAAAGGGGCTTTGAAGCTTTCTTT
TRBV4-1	many	NA	TRBJ2-2	CASSQSNTGELFF	TGCGCCAGCAGCCAGAGCAACACCGGGGAGCTGTTTTTT
TRBV29-1	many	NA	TRBJ2-7	CSVEDPRNYEQYF	TGCAGCGTTGAAGATCCCAGAAACTACGAGCAGTACTTC
TRBV11-2	many	NA	TRBJ2-1	CASSETGRNEQFF	TGTGCCAGCAGCGAGACGGGACGGAATGAGCAGTTCTTC
TRBV18	NA	NA	TRBJ1-3	CASSPPGAAGNTIYF	TGTGCCAGCTCACCACCGGGGGCAGCTGGAAACACCATATATTTT
TRBV7-8	many	TRBD1	TRBJ1-2	CASSSTWTGVFAF	TGTGCCAGCAGCTCTACCTGGACAGGGGTCTTCGCCTTC
TRBV7-6	many	NA	TRBJ2-5	CASSSDSLARETQYF	TGTGCCAGCAGCTCTGACTCGCTAGCGCGGGAGACCCAGTACTTC
TRBV20-1	many	NA	TRBJ2-3	CSGRRSTDTQYF	TGCAGTGGCCGCAGGAGCACAGATACGCAGTATTTT
TRBV20-1	NA	TRBD2	TRBJ2-2	CSAQTGGNTGELFF	TGCAGTGCGCAAACGGGGGGGAACACCGGGGAGCTGTTTTTT